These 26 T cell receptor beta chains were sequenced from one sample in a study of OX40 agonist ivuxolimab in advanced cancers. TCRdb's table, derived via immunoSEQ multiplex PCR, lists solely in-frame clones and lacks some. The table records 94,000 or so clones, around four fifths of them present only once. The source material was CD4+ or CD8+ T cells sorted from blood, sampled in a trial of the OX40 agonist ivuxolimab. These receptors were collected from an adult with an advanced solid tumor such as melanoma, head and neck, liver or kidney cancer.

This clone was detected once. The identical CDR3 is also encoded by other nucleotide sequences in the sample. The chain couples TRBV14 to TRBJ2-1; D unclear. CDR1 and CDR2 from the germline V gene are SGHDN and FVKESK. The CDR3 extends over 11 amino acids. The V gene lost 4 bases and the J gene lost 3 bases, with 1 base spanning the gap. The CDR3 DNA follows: TGTGCCAGCAGCCTCTACAATGAGCAGTTCTTC. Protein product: CASSLYNEQFF.

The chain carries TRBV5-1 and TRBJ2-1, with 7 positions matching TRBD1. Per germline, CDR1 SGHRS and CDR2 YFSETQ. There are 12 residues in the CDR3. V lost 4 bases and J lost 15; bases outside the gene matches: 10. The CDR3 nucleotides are TGCGCCAGCAGCGACAGGGACGGATTGCGGTTCTTC. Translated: CASSDRDGLRFF.

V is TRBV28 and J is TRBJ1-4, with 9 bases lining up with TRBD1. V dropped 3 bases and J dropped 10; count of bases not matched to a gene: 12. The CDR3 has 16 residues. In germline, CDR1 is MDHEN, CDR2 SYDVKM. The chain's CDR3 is CASSFPHRQGVGKLFF. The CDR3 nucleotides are TGTGCCAGCAGTTTCCCCCATAGACAGGGGGTTGGAAAACTGTTTTTT.

The DNA of the CDR3 is TGTGCCATCAGTGAGTCGTTGACACAGGGGACAACTAATGAAAAACTGTTTTTT. Protein product: CAISESLTQGTTNEKLFF. The rearrangement uses TRBV10-3 and TRBJ1-4; 7 bases align to TRBD1. Germline V gene sequence: CDR1 ENHRY, CDR2 SYGVKD. The CDR3 spans 18 residues. Germline trimming cut 0 bases from V and 0 bases from J; bases unmatched to any gene: 7.

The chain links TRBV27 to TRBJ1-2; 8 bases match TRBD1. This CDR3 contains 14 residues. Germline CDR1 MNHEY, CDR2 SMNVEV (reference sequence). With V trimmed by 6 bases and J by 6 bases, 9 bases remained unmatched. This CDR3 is CASRMDRDRHGYTF. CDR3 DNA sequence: TGTGCCAGCAGGATGGACAGGGACCGTCATGGCTACACCTTC.

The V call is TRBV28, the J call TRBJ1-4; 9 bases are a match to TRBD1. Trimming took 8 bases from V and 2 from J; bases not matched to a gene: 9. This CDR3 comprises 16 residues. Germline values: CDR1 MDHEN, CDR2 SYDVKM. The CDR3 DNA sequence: TGTGCCAGCTCTTACAGGGGGCGCGGGACTAATGAAAAACTGTTTTTT. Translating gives CASSYRGRGTNEKLFF.

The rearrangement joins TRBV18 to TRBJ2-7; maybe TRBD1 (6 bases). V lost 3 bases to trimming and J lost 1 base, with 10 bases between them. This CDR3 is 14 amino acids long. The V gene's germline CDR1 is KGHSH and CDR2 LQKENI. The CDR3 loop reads CASSPGQSSYEQYF. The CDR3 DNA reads TGTGCCAGCTCACCTGGACAGTCTTCCTACGAGCAGTACTTC.

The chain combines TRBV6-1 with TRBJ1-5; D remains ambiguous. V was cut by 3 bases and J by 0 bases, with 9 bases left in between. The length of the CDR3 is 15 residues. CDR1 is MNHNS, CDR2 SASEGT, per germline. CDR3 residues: CASSEAINSNQPQHF. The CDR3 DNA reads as TGTGCCAGCAGTGAGGCTATCAATAGCAATCAGCCCCAGCATTTT.

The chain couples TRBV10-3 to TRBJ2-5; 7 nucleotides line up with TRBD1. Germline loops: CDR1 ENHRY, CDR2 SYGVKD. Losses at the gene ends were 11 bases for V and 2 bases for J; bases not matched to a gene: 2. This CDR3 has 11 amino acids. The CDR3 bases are TGTGCCGTGGGACAGCAAGAGACCCAGTACTTC. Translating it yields CAVGQQETQYF.

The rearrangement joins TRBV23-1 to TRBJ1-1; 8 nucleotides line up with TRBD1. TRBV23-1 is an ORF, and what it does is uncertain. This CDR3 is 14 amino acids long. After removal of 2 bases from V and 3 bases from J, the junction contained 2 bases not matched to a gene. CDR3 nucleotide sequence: TGCGCCAGCAGTCAAATGACAGGGGACACTGAAGCTTTCTTT. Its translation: CASSQMTGDTEAFF.

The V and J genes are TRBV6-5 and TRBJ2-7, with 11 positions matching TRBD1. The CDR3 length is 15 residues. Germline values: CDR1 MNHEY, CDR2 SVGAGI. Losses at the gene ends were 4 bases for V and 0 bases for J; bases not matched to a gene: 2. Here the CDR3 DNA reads TGTGCCAGCAGTTCCGGGACAGGGGGCTCCTACGAGCAGTACTTC. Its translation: CASSSGTGGSYEQYF.

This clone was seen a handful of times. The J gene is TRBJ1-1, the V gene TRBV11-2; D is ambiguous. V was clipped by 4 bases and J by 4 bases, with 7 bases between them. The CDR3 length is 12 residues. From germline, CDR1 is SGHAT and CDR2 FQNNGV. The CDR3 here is CASSSEVTEAFF. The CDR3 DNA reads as TGTGCCAGCAGCTCGGAAGTCACTGAAGCTTTCTTT.

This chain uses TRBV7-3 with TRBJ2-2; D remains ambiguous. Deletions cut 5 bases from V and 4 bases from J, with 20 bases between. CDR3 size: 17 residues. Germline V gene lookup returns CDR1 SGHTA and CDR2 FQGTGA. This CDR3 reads CASSLLPDPGSTGELFF. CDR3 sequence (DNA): TGTGCCAGCAGCCTACTGCCGGACCCTGGGTCCACCGGGGAGCTGTTTTTT.

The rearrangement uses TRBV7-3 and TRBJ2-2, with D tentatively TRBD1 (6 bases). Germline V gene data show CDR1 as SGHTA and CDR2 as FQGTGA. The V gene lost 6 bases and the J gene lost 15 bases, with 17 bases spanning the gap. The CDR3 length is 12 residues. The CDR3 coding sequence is TGTGCCAGCAGTTCTACAGGGAATCAGGTGTTTTTT. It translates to CASSSTGNQVFF.

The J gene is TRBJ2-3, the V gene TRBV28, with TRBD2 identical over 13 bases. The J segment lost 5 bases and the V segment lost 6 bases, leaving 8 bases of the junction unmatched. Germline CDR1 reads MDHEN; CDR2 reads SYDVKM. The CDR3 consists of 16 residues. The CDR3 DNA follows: TGTGCCAGCAGAGTACGGACTAGCGGGGGAGTAGATACGCAGTATTTT. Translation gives CASRVRTSGGVDTQYF.

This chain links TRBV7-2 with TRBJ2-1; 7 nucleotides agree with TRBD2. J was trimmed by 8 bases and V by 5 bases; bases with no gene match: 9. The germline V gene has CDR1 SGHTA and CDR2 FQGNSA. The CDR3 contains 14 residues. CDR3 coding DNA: TGTGCCAGCAGCCCCTCAGCGGGGTTGTATGAGCAGTTCTTC. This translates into CASSPSAGLYEQFF. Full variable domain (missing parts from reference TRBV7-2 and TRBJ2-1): GAGVSQSPSNKVTEKGKDVELRCDPISGHTALYWYRQSLGQGLEFLIYFQGNSAPDKSGLPSDRFSAERTGGSVSTLTIQRTQQEDSAVYLCASSPSAGLYEQFFGPGTRLTVL.

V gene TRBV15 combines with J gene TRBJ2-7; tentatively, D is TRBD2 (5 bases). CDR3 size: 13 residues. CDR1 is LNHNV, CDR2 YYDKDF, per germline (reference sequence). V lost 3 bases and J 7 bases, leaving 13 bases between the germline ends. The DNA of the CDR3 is TGTGCCACCAGCAGCGGGGTTGAGGGAGAGCAGTACTTC. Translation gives CATSSGVEGEQYF.

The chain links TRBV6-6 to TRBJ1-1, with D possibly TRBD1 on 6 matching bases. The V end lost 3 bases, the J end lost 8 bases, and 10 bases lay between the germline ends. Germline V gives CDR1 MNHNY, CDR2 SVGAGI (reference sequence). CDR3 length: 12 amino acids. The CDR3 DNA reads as TGTGCCAGCAGTTATTTGCAGGGGGAAGCTTTCTTT. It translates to CASSYLQGEAFF.

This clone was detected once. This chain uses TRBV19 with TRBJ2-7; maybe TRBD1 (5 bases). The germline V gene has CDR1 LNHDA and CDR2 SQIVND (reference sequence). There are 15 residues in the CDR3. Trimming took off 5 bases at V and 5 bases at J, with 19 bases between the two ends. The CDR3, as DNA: TGTGCCAGTAGTTCCCTCCGGTCCCTGGGGCACGAGCAGTACTTC. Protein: CASSSLRSLGHEQYF. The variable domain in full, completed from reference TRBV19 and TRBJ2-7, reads DGGITQSPKYLFRKEGQNVTLSCEQNLNHDAMYWYRQDPGQGLRLIYYSQIVNDFQKGDIAEGYSVSREKKESFPLTVTSAQKNPTAFYLCASSSLRSLGHEQYFGPGTRLTVT.

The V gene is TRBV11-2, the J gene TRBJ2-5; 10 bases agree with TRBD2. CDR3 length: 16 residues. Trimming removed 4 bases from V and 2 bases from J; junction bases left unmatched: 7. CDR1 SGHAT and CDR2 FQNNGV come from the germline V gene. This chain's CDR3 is CASSWLAGGLQETQYF. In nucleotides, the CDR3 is TGTGCCAGCAGCTGGTTAGCGGGGGGCTTACAAGAGACCCAGTACTTC.

CDR3: CASSQDFRVNYGYTF. In DNA form, the CDR3 reads TGCGCCAGCAGCCAAGATTTCAGGGTGAACTATGGCTACACCTTC. The chain uses TRBV4-3 and TRBJ1-2; a weak D match, TRBD1 (5 bases). CDR3 length: 15 residues. V lost 0 bases and J lost 2, with 10 bases in between. The germline V gene encodes CDR1 LGHNA and CDR2 YSLEER.

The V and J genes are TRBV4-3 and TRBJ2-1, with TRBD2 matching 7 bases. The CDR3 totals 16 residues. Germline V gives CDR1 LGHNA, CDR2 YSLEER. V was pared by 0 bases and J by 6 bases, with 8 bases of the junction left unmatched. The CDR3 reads CASSQDLSGSPNEQFF. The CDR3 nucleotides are TGCGCCAGCAGCCAAGATCTTAGCGGGTCACCCAATGAGCAGTTCTTC.

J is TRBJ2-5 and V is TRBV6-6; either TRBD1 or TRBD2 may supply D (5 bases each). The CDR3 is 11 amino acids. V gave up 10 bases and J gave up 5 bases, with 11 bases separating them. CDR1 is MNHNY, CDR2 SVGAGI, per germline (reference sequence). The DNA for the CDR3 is TGTGCCATCGGGGCTGGGGAGACCCAGTACTTC. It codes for CAIGAGETQYF.

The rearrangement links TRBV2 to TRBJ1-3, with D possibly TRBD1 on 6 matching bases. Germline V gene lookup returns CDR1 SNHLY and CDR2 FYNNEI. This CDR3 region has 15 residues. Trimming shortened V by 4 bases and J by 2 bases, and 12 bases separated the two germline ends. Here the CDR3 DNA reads TGTGCCAGCAGTGGGACAGAGGCGGCTGGAAACACCATATATTTT. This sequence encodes CASSGTEAAGNTIYF.

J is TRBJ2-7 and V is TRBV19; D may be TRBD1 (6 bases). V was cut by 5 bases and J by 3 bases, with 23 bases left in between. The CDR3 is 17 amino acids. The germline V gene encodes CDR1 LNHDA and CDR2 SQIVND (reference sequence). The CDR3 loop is CASSVRPRTALFYEQYF. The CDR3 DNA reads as TGTGCCAGTAGTGTTCGCCCTCGGACAGCCCTTTTCTACGAGCAGTACTTC.

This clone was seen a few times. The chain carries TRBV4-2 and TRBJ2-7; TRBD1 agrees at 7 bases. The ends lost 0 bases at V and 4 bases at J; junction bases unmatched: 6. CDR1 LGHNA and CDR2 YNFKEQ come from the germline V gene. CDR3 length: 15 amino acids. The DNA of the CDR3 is TGTGCCAGCAGCCAAGATAAGGGGGCCTGGTACGAGCAGTACTTC. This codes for CASSQDKGAWYEQYF.